A single sample gave rise to the 25 T cell receptor beta chains below, sequenced in a study of blood T cell repertoires in COVID-19. Profiling relied on immunoSEQ multiplex PCR, and the TCRdb table lists in-frame clones only, not all of them. The data contain 25,000 to 35,000 clones, less than 80% of them singletons. The material sequenced was peripheral blood. All receptors derive from a boy aged 2 to 9 with active or convalescent COVID-19.

V gene TRBV14 combines with J gene TRBJ2-2; 7 bases fit TRBD2. Germline loops: CDR1 SGHDN, CDR2 FVKESK. V shed 4 bases and J 1 base; nucleotides not matched to a gene: 6. This CDR3 comprises 16 residues. The CDR3 DNA is TGTGCCAGCAGCCCCCATGGGGGGGGGAACACCGGGGAGCTGTTTTTT. Translation: CASSPHGGGNTGELFF.

The chain recombines TRBV6-5 with TRBJ2-5; D not resolved. The germline V gene has CDR1 MNHEY and CDR2 SVGAGI. V shed 0 bases and J shed 5 bases, with 7 bases lying between them. The CDR3 loop spans 13 amino acids. The CDR3 spells CASSYSGSETQYF. Written as DNA, the CDR3 is TGTGCCAGCAGTTACTCGGGCAGCGAGACCCAGTACTTC.

The genes are TRBV12-3 or TRBV12-4 and TRBJ1-1, with 8 bases aligning to TRBD1. The V and J ends lost 5 bases and 8 bases, in that order; junction bases with no gene match: 1. The CDR3 runs to 11 residues. CDR3 residues: CASSRDREAFF. Written as DNA, the CDR3 is TGTGCCAGCAGTCGGGACAGGGAAGCTTTCTTT.

This clone was counted a few times. The gene calls are TRBV13 and TRBJ2-7, with TRBD1 matching over 8 bases. V lost 4 bases to trimming and J lost 1 base; unmatched junction nucleotides: 3. This CDR3 is built from 14 residues. The germline CDR1 and CDR2 sequences are PRHDT and FYEKMQ (reference sequence). The CDR3 region has the DNA TGTGCCAGCAGCTCGCAGGGGGCGTCCTACGAGCAGTACTTC. Protein sequence: CASSSQGASYEQYF. Supplemented by reference TRBV13 and TRBJ2-7, the full variable domain reads AAGVIQSPRHLIKEKRETATLKCYPIPRHDTVYWYQQGPGQDPQFLISFYEKMQSDKGSIPDRFSAQQFSDYHSELNMSSLELGDSALYFCASSSQGASYEQYFGPGTRLTVT.

The V call is TRBV28, the J call TRBJ2-2; a weak D match, TRBD1 (5 bases). Deletions cut 6 bases from V and 9 bases from J, with 17 bases between. Per germline, CDR1 MDHEN and CDR2 SYDVKM. The CDR3 spans 14 residues. This CDR3 reads CASRPPGSWRELFF. DNA for the CDR3: TGTGCCAGCAGGCCCCCAGGGTCATGGAGGGAGCTGTTTTTT.

The V and J genes are TRBV25-1 and TRBJ1-5; weak D call: TRBD1 (5 bases). CDR3 length: 14 residues. Trimming removed 3 bases at V and 3 bases at J, with 9 bases between. Germline lookup yields CDR1 MGHDK and CDR2 SYGVNS. CDR3 sequence (DNA): TGTGCCAGCAGTGAGAACAGGAACAATCAGCCCCAGCATTTT. Protein sequence: CASSENRNNQPQHF.

This chain joins TRBV7-9 and TRBJ1-5, with unresolved D. The V end was cut by 4 bases, the J end by 1 base, with 11 bases between. Per the germline V gene, CDR1 is SEHNR and CDR2 is FQNEAQ (reference sequence). This CDR3 is built from 15 residues. CDR3 DNA: TGTGCCAGCAGCTACGGAGTGTCGAGCAATCAGCCCCAGCATTTT. It specifies CASSYGVSSNQPQHF. Full variable domain (outside the CDR3, taken from reference TRBV7-9 and TRBJ1-5): DTGVSQNPRHKITKRGQNVTFRCDPISEHNRLYWYRQTLGQGPEFLTYFQNEAQLEKSRLLSDRFSAERPKGSFSTLEIQRTEQGDSAMYLCASSYGVSSNQPQHFGDGTRLSIL.

V and J are TRBV4-1 and TRBJ2-1, with D perhaps TRBD2 (6 bases). This CDR3 is 14 amino acids long. V lost 4 bases, J lost 7 bases, and 14 bases lay in between. Looked up from germline, CDR1 is MGHRA and CDR2 is YSYEKL. The CDR3: CASSPMEGLNEQFF. DNA of the CDR3: TGCGCCAGCAGCCCTATGGAGGGGTTGAATGAGCAGTTCTTC.

This clone was counted between two and nine times. CDR3 loop: CASSQDNSYGYTF. CDR3 coding DNA: TGCGCCAGCAGCCAAGATAACAGCTATGGCTACACCTTC. This chain uses TRBV4-1 with TRBJ1-2, with D hard to call. The germline V gene has CDR1 MGHRA and CDR2 YSYEKL. This CDR3 is 13 amino acids long. V lost 0 bases, J lost 4 bases, and 6 bases lay in between.

This sequence joins TRBV5-1 and TRBJ1-4, with TRBD1 as a possible D gene (6 bases). V was pared by 8 bases and J by 6 bases, with 17 bases between. This CDR3 has 14 amino acids. The germline V gene encodes CDR1 SGHRS and CDR2 YFSETQ. The CDR3 coding sequence is TGCGCCAGTCGCCGGGGGGCGACGGATGAAAAACTGTTTTTT. Its protein is CASRRGATDEKLFF.

The gene calls are TRBV28 and TRBJ2-2, with D unresolved. This CDR3 spans 13 amino acids. The germline gives CDR1 MDHEN, CDR2 SYDVKM. Deletions cut 4 bases from V and 6 bases from J, with 9 bases between. CDR3 DNA sequence: TGTGCCAGCAGTTCTTCCAGGCCCGGGGAGCTGTTTTTT. It is translated as CASSSSRPGELFF.

This clone turned up a few times. This chain connects TRBV10-1 to TRBJ2-1; 10 nucleotides agree with TRBD1. Germline trimming cut 6 bases from V and 7 bases from J; bases unmatched to any gene: 9. The CDR3 is made up of 15 amino acids. Germline CDR1 and CDR2: WNHNN and SYGVQD (reference sequence). CDR3 residues: CASSFGQGVRNEQFF. The CDR3 coding sequence is TGCGCCAGCAGCTTCGGACAGGGGGTGCGAAATGAGCAGTTCTTC.

The chain uses TRBV29-1 and TRBJ1-1, with D uncertain. V shed 4 bases and J shed 7 bases, with 13 bases lying between them. CDR3 size: 12 residues. Per the germline V gene, CDR1 is SQVTM and CDR2 is ANQGSEA. The CDR3 bases are TGCAGCGTTGGGCGCCGGGTTGATGAAGCTTTCTTT. It codes for CSVGRRVDEAFF. Variable domain in full (rest from reference TRBV29-1 and TRBJ1-1): SAVISQKPSRDICQRGTSLTIQCQVDSQVTMMFWYRQQPGQSLTLIATANQGSEATYESGFVIDKFPISRPNLTFSTLTVSNMSPEDSSIYLCSVGRRVDEAFFGQGTRLTVV.

This clone was seen a handful of times. The chain links TRBV5-6 to TRBJ2-3, with unresolved D. With 5 bases removed from V and 0 bases from J, the gap between germline ends came to 7 bases. The germline V gene encodes CDR1 SGHDT and CDR2 YYEEEE. The CDR3 has 13 amino acids. This CDR3 is CASRPRSTDTQYF. In DNA, the CDR3 is TGTGCCAGCAGGCCGCGCAGCACAGATACGCAGTATTTT.

The J gene is TRBJ1-1, the V gene TRBV29-1, with D unclear. CDR3 length: 14 amino acids. The germline V gene has CDR1 SQVTM and CDR2 ANQGSEA. V was shortened by 5 bases and J by 0 bases, with 13 bases between the two germline ends. Here the CDR3 reads CSVSYAGMNTEAFF. CDR3 in DNA: TGCAGCGTTTCCTATGCCGGGATGAACACTGAAGCTTTCTTT.

The chain couples TRBV7-2 to TRBJ2-2; D may be TRBD2 (7 bases). Germline lookup yields CDR1 SGHTA and CDR2 FQGNSA. The CDR3 consists of 18 residues. V lost 4 bases and J lost 3, with 21 bases in between. This chain's CDR3 is CASSSPVWGGGYTGELFF. CDR3 DNA sequence: TGTGCCAGCAGCTCTCCCGTGTGGGGGGGCGGGTACACCGGGGAGCTGTTTTTT. The full variable domain, in which reference TRBV7-2 and TRBJ2-2 provide the parts outside the CDR3, is GAGVSQSPSNKVTEKGKDVELRCDPISGHTALYWYRQSLGQGLEFLIYFQGNSAPDKSGLPSDRFSAERTGGSVSTLTIQRTQQEDSAVYLCASSSPVWGGGYTGELFFGEGSRLTVL.

This chain connects TRBV3-1 (or the pseudogene TRBV3-2) to TRBJ2-1; 8 bases are a match to TRBD2. The CDR3 spans 13 residues. Germline CDR1 LGHDT, CDR2 YNNKEL (reference sequence). The V segment lost 4 bases and the J segment 14 bases; nucleotides outside the gene matches: 10. As DNA, the CDR3 is TGTGCCAGCAGCCCCTTCGAGGGAGCGGGAGAGTTCTTC. Translating gives CASSPFEGAGEFF.

This chain links TRBV6-1 with TRBJ1-6; D is unclear. Per germline, CDR1 MNHNS and CDR2 SASEGT. Trimming left V 1 base short and J 3 bases short, with 4 bases between. The CDR3 totals 14 residues. Here the CDR3 DNA reads TGTGCCAGCAGTGAAGGTCACTATAATTCACCCCTCCACTTT. This gives the protein CASSEGHYNSPLHF.

This chain connects TRBV30 to TRBJ1-2, with a possible D match to TRBD1 (6 bases). The V gene's germline CDR1 is GTSNPN and CDR2 SVGIG (reference sequence). The V gene lost 5 bases and the J gene lost 5 bases, with 18 bases spanning the gap. The CDR3 spans 14 residues. The CDR3 region is CAWQCRTVIYGYTF. The CDR3 region has the DNA TGTGCCTGGCAATGTCGGACAGTCATTTATGGCTACACCTTC.

The CDR3 reads CASSQAGGGNTEAFF. The CDR3 DNA reads TGTGCCAGCAGCCAAGCCGGAGGTGGGAACACTGAAGCTTTCTTT. The chain combines TRBV3-1 (or the pseudogene TRBV3-2) with TRBJ1-1; no clear D. The CDR3 totals 15 residues. CDR1 is LGHDT, CDR2 YNNKEL, per germline (reference sequence). V lost 1 base and J lost 1, with 10 bases in between.

This clone has at least ten counts. The chain uses TRBV4-1 and TRBJ1-6; D remains unclear. The germline V gene has CDR1 MGHRA and CDR2 YSYEKL. The CDR3 contains 15 residues. V shed 4 bases and J shed 6 bases, with 13 bases lying between them. The CDR3 loop is CASSPERGLNSPLHF. The DNA of the CDR3 is TGCGCCAGCAGCCCTGAGCGAGGGCTTAATTCACCCCTCCACTTT.

The V and J genes are TRBV6-2 or TRBV6-3 and TRBJ2-1; D is perhaps TRBD1 (5 bases). Germline V CDR1 and CDR2: MNHEY, SVGEGT. V was clipped by 2 bases and J by 10 bases, with 12 bases between them. The length of the CDR3 is 13 residues. DNA of the CDR3: TGTGCCAGCAGTTACGTAGGGGTTTCGGAGCAGTTCTTC. Translated: CASSYVGVSEQFF.

The chain has TRBV28 and TRBJ1-2; 9 bases map to TRBD1. The CDR3 runs to 15 residues. With 6 bases clipped from V and 6 bases from J, the junction kept 11 bases outside the gene matches. Germline V gene data show CDR1 as MDHEN and CDR2 as SYDVKM. The CDR3: CASRLPGTGLHGYTF. The CDR3 DNA follows: TGTGCCAGCAGACTCCCCGGGACAGGGTTGCATGGCTACACCTTC.

CDR3 coding DNA: TGTGCCAGCAGCTTTGGACTAGCGATAGAGACCCAGTACTTC. Translated, it gives CASSFGLAIETQYF. V is TRBV7-8 and J is TRBJ2-5; 9 nucleotides line up with TRBD2. Germline CDR1 SGHVS, CDR2 FQNEAQ. Unmatched junction bases numbered 3, after V lost 3 bases and J lost 4 bases. The CDR3 extends over 14 amino acids.

The J gene is TRBJ2-4, the V gene TRBV6-6; the D gene is possibly TRBD1 (6 bases). In germline, CDR1 is MNHNY, CDR2 SVGAGI (reference sequence). Trimming stripped 2 bases from V and 7 bases from J, with 12 bases between. This CDR3 contains 14 residues. This CDR3 is CASSYGGRGNIQYF. The CDR3 bases are TGTGCCAGCAGTTACGGGGGAAGGGGGAACATTCAGTACTTC.